The table lists the clone carrying this T cell receptor beta chain with many counts. Its antigen is currently unknown. The data are from a study of regulatory T cells in long-lasting Graves disease. Construction of TCR beta libraries relied on iRepertoire HTBI primers and on Arm-PCR targeting CDR3 regions. TCRdb re-analysed the multiplex PCR reads in MiXCR, keeping a single row per CDR3 protein. The sample shows hundreds of thousands of distinct CDR3 sequences, 16% of them seen only once. Documented time point: newly diagnosed GD, antithyroid drugs for less than 3 months. The TCR library was made from RNA extracted from PBMCs. It was American Thyroid Association guidelines that determined Graves' disease diagnosis. EDTA tubes received nine milliliters of collected peripheral blood. Overall study findings and caveats: Examination was confined to peripheral blood, excluding thyroid tissue.

Germline loops: CDR1 ENHRY, CDR2 SYGVKD. The CDR3 extends over 15 amino acids. V dropped 3 bases and J dropped 1 base, with 12 bases sitting between them. This sample was also put to use in a study of T cells in Graves' hyperthyroidism and ophthalmopathy.

The rearrangement links TRBV10-3 to TRBJ2-5; D unresolved. The source material was peripheral blood mononuclear cells (PBMCs), sampled at new diagnosis, from a patient treated with antithyroid drugs. The clonotype was recovered from a man in his forties with Graves disease. The CDR3 DNA reads TGTGCCATCAGTGACCCCAAGAAGTTCCAAGAGACCCAGTACTTC. Its translation: CAISDPKKFQETQYF.